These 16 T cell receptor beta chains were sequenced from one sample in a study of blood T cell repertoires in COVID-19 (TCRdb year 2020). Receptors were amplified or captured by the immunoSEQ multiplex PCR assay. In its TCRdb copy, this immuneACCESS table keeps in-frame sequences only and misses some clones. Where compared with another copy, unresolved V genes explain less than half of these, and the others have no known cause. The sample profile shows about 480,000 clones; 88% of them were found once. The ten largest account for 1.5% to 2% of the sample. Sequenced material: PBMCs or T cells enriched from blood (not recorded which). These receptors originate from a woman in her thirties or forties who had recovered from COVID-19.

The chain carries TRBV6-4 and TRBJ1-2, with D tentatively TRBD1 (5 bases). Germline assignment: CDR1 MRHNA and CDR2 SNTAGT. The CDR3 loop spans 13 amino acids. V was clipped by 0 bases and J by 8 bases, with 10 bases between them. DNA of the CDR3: TGTGCCAGCAGTGACTCAAGGGGCCAGGGCTACACCTTC. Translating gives CASSDSRGQGYTF.

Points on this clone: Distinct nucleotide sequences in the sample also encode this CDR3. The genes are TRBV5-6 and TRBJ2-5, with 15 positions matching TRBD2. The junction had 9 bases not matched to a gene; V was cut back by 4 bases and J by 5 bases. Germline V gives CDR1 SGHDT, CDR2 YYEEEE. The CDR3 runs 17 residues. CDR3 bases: TGTGCCAGCAGCCCAGGACTAGCGGGAGGGCCGGGGGAGACCCAGTACTTC. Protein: CASSPGLAGGPGETQYF. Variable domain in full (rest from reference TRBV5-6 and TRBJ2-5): DAGVTQSPTHLIKTRGQQVTLRCSPKSGHDTVSWYQQALGQGPQFIFQYYEEEERQRGNFPDRFSGHQFPNYSSELNVNALLLGDSALYLCASSPGLAGGPGETQYFGPGTRLLVL.

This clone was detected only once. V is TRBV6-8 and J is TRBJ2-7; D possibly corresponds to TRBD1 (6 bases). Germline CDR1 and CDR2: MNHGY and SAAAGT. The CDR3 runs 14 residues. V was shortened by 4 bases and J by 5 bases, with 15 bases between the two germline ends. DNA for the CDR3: TGTGCCAGCAGTTCCCCCACAGGGAAGGACGAGCAGTACTTC. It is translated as CASSSPTGKDEQYF.

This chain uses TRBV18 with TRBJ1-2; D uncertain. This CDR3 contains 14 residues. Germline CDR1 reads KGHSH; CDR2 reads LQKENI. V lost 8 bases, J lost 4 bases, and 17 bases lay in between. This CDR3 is CASLNRDFPYGYTF. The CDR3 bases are TGTGCCAGCCTAAACCGGGATTTTCCCTATGGCTACACCTTC.

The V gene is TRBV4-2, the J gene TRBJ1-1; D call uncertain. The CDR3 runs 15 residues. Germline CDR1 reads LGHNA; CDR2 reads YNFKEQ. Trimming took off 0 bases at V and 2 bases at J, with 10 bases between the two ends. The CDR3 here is CASSQETLTNTEAFF. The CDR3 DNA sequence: TGTGCCAGCAGCCAAGAAACCCTTACAAACACTGAAGCTTTCTTT.

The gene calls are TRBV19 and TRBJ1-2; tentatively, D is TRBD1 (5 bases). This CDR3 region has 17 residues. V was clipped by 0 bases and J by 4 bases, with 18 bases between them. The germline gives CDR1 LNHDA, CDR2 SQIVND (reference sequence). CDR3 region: CASSIETADRTGYGYTF. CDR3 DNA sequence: TGTGCCAGTAGTATAGAGACAGCCGATCGGACCGGCTATGGCTACACCTTC.

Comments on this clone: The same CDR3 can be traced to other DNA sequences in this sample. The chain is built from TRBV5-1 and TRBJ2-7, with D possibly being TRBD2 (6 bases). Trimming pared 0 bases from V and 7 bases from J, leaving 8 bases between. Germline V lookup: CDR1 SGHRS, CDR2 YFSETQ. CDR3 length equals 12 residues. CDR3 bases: TGCGCCAGCAGCTTGGCCGGGAGTGAGCAGTACTTC. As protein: CASSLAGSEQYF.

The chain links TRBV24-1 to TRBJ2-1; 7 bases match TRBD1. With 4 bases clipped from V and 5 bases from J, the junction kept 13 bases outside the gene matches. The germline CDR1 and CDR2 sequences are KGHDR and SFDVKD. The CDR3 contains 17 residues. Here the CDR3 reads CATSDSRGLGSDNEQFF. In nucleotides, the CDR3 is TGTGCCACCAGTGACTCCAGGGGGTTAGGGTCCGACAATGAGCAGTTCTTC.

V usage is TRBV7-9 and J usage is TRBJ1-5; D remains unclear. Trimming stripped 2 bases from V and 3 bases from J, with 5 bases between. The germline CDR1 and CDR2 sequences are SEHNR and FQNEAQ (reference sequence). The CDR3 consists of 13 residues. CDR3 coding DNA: TGTGCCAGCAGCTTAATCTCCAATCAGCCCCAGCATTTT. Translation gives CASSLISNQPQHF.

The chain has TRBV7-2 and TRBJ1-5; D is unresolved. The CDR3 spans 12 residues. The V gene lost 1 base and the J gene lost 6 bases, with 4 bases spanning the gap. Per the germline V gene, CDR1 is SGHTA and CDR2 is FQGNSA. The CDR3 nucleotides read TGTGCCAGCAGCTTAGTCGGTCAGCCCCAGCATTTT. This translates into CASSLVGQPQHF.

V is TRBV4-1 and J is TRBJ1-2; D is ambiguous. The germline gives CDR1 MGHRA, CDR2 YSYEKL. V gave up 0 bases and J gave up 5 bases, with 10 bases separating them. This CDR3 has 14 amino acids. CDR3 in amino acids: CASSQERRSYGYTF. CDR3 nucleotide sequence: TGCGCCAGCAGCCAAGAGCGGCGGTCTTATGGCTACACCTTC.

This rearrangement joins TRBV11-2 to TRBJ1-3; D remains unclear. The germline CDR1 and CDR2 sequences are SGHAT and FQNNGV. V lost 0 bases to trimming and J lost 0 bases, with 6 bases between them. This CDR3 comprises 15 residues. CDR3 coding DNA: TGTGCCAGCAGCTTAGATGCGGGCTCTGGAAACACCATATATTTT. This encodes CASSLDAGSGNTIYF.

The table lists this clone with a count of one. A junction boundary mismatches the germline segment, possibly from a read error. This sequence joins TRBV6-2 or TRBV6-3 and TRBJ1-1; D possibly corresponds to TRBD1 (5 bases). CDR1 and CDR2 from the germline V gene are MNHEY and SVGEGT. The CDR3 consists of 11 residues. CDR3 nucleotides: TGTGCCAGCAGTTACGGGGGAGGACTTTCCTTT. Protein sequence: CASSYGGGLSF.

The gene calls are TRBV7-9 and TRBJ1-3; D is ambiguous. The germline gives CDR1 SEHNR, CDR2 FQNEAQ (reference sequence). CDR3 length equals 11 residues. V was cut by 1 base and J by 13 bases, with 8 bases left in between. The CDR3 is CASSLGGEIYF. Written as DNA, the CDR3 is TGTGCCAGCAGCTTAGGGGGAGAAATATATTTT.

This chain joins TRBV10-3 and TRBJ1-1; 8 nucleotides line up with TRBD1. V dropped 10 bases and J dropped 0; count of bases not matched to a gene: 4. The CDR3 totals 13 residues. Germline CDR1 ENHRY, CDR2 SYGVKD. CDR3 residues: CATGQELNTEAFF. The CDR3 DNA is TGTGCCACGGGACAGGAGTTGAACACTGAAGCTTTCTTT.

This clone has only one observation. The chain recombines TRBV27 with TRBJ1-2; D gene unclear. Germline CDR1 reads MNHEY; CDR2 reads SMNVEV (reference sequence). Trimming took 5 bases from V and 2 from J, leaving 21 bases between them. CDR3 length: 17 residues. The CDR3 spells CASSATNPNWRNYGYTF. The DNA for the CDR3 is TGTGCCAGCAGTGCCACGAATCCCAACTGGAGGAACTATGGCTACACCTTC.